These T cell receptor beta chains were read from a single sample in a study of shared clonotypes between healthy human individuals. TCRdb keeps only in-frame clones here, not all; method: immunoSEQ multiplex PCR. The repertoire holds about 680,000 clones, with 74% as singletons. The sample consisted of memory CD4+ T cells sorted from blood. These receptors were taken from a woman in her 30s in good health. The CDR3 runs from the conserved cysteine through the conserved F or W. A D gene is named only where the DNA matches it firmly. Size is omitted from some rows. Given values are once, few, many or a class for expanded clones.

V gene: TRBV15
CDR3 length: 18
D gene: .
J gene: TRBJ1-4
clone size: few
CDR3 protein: CATSRDPQALTTNEKLFF
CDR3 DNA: TGTGCCACCAGCAGAGACCCACAGGCCCTAACGACTAATGAAAAACTGTTTTTT

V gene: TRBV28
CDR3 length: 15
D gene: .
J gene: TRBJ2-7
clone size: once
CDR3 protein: CASSLGGPTAYEQYF
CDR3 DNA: TGTGCCAGCAGTTTGGGGGGGCCGACAGCCTACGAGCAGTACTTC

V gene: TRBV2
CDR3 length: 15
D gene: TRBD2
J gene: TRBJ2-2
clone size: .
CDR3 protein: CASRALAGVVGELFF
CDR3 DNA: TGTGCCAGCAGGGCACTAGCGGGAGTTGTCGGGGAGCTGTTTTTT

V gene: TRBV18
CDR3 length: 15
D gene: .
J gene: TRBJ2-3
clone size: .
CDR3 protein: CASSPPHGSTDTQYF
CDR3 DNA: TGTGCCAGCTCACCACCGCACGGTAGCACAGATACGCAGTATTTT

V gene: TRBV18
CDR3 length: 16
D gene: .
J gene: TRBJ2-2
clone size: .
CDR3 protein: CASYPPGGANTGELFF
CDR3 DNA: TGTGCCAGCTACCCTCCGGGCGGGGCGAACACCGGGGAGCTGTTTTTT

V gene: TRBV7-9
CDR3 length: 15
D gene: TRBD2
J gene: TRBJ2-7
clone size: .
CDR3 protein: CASSHSGSSTYEQYF
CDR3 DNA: TGTGCCAGCAGCCATAGCGGGAGTAGCACCTACGAGCAGTACTTC

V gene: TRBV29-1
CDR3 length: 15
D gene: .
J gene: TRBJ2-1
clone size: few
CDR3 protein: CSVEWGMAADNEQFF
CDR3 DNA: TGCAGCGTTGAATGGGGAATGGCGGCGGACAATGAGCAGTTCTTC

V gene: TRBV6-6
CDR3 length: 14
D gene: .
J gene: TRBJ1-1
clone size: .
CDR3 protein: CASSSRVDDTEAFF
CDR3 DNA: TGTGCCAGCAGTTCCAGGGTGGATGACACTGAAGCTTTCTTT

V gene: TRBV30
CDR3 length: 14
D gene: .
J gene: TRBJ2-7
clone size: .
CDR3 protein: CAWRGRGYNYEQYF
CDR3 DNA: TGTGCCTGGAGAGGACGGGGTTACAACTACGAGCAGTACTTC

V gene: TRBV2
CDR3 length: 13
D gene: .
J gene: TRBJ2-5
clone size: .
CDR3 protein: CASNRRATETQYF
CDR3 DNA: TGTGCCAGCAACCGCAGGGCGACGGAGACCCAGTACTTC

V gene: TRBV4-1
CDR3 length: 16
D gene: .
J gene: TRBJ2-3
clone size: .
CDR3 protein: CASSQEFGLATDTQYF
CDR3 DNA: TGCGCCAGCAGCCAAGAGTTCGGGCTAGCGACAGATACGCAGTATTTT

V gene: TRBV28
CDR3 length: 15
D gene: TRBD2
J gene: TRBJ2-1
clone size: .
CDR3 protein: CATRYGGGFYNEQFF
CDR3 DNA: TGTGCCACTAGATATGGGGGGGGATTCTACAATGAGCAGTTCTTC

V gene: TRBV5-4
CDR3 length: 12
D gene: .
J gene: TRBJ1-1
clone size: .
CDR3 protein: CASSTGEPEAFF
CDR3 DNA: TGTGCCAGCAGTACCGGTGAGCCGGAAGCTTTCTTT

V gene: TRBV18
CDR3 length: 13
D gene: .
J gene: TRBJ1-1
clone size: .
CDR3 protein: CASSREVNTEAFF
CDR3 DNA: TGTGCCAGCTCACGTGAGGTGAACACTGAAGCTTTCTTT

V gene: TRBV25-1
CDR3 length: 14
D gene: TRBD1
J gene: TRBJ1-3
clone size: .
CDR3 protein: CASSFDRAGNTIYF
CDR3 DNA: TGTGCCAGCAGTTTCGACAGGGCTGGAAACACCATATATTTT

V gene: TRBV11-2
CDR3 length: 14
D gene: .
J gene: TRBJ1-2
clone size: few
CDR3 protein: CASSLQISNYGYTF
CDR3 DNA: TGTGCCAGCAGCTTACAGATATCTAACTATGGCTACACCTTC

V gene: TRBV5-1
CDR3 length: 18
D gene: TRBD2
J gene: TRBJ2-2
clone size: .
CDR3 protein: CASSPGLAGGPGTGELFF
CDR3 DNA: TGCGCCAGCAGCCCGGGACTAGCGGGAGGGCCGGGGACCGGGGAGCTGTTTTTT

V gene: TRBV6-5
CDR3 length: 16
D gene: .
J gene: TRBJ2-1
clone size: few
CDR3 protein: CASSFGLRGGRNEQFF
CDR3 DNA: TGTGCCAGCAGTTTTGGGCTGAGGGGGGGGAGGAATGAGCAGTTCTTC

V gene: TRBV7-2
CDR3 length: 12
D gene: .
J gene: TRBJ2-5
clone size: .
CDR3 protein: CASSFRQETQYF
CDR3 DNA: TGTGCCAGCAGCTTTAGACAAGAGACCCAGTACTTC

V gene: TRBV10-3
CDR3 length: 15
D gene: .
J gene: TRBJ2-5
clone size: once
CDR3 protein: CAANSPGRRQETQYF
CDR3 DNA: TGTGCCGCAAATAGTCCGGGACGGCGCCAAGAGACCCAGTACTTC

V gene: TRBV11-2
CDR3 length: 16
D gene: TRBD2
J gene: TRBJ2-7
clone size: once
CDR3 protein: CASSSGTSGSHYEQYF
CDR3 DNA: TGTGCCAGCAGCTCGGGGACTAGCGGGAGCCATTACGAGCAGTACTTC

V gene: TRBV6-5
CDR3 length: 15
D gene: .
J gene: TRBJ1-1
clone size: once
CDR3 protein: CASSYIGGAGTEAFF
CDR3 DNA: TGTGCCAGCAGTTACATCGGGGGGGCAGGGACTGAAGCTTTCTTT

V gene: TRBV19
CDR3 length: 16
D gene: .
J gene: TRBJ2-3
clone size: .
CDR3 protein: CATTGLGPVGTDTQYF
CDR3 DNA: TGTGCCACCACCGGGTTGGGGCCGGTGGGGACAGATACGCAGTATTTT

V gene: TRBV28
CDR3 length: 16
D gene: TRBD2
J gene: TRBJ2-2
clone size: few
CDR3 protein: CASRTLAAENYEELFF
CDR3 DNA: TGTGCCAGCAGAACACTAGCGGCAGAGAACTATGAGGAGCTGTTTTTT

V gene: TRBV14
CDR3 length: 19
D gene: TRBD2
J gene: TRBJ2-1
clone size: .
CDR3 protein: CASSHPPTIAGGNNNEQFF
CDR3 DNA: TGTGCCAGCAGCCATCCCCCCACTATAGCGGGAGGGAATAACAATGAGCAGTTCTTC

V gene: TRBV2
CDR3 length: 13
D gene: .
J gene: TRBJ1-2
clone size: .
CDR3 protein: CASNLPSSYGYTF
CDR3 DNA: TGTGCCAGTAACCTCCCATCTTCCTATGGCTACACCTTC

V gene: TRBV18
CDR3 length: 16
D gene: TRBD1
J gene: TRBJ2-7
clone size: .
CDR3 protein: CASSPPGQMVPYEQYF
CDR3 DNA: TGTGCCAGCTCACCACCGGGACAGATGGTTCCCTACGAGCAGTACTTC

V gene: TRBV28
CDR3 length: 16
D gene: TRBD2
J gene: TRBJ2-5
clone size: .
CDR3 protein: CASSPPTSGIYETQYF
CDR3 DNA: TGTGCCAGCAGTCCCCCGACTAGCGGGATCTACGAGACCCAGTACTTC

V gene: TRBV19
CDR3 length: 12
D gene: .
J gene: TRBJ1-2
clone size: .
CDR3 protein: CASRLSAYGYTF
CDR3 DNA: TGTGCCAGTAGGCTCTCGGCGTATGGCTACACCTTC

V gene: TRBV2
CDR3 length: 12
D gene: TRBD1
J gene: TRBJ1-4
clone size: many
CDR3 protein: CASRGTGYSLFF
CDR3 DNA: TGTGCCAGCAGGGGGACAGGGTATAGTCTGTTTTTT

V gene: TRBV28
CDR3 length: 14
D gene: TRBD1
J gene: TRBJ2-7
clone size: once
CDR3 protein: CASSSGTGVYEQYF
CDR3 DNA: TGTGCCAGCAGTTCTGGGACAGGGGTCTACGAGCAGTACTTC

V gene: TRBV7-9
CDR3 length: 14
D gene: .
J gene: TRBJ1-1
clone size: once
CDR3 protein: CASSSGFRNTEAFF
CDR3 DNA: TGTGCCAGCAGCTCCGGTTTCCGGAACACTGAAGCTTTCTTT

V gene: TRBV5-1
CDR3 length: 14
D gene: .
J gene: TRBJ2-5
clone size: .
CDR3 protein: CASSLGSDPETQYF
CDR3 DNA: TGCGCCAGCAGCTTGGGATCCGACCCGGAGACCCAGTACTTC

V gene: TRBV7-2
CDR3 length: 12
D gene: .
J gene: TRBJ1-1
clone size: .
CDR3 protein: CASSPYIGEAFF
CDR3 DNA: TGTGCCAGCAGCCCTTATATAGGTGAAGCTTTCTTT

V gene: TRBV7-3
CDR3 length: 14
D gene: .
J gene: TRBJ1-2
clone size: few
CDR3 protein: CASSPGRGSYGYTF
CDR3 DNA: TGTGCCAGCAGCCCAGGCAGGGGCAGCTATGGCTACACCTTC

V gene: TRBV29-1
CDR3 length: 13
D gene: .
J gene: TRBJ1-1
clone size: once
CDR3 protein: CSVEAQTNTEAFF
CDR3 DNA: TGCAGCGTTGAGGCCCAGACTAACACTGAAGCTTTCTTT

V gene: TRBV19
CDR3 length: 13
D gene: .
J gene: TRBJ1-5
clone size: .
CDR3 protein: CASSSGRVQPQHF
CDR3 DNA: TGTGCCAGCTCATCGGGGAGGGTTCAGCCCCAGCATTTT

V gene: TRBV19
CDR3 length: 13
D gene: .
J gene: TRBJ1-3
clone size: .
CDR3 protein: CASSRDSGNTIYF
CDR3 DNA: TGTGCCAGTTCAAGGGACTCTGGAAACACCATATATTTT

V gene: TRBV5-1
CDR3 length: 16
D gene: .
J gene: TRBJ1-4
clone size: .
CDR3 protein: CASRGVAGGTNEKLFF
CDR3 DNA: TGCGCCAGCAGGGGCGTTGCGGGGGGCACTAATGAAAAACTGTTTTTT

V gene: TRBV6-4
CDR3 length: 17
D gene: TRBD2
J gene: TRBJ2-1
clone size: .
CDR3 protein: CASRRTSGGKGYNEQFF
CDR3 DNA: TGTGCCAGCAGACGGACTAGCGGGGGTAAAGGCTACAATGAGCAGTTCTTC

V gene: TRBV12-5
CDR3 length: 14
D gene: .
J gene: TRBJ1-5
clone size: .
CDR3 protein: CASGLSGSNQPQHF
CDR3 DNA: TGTGCTAGTGGGCTCTCGGGGAGCAATCAGCCCCAGCATTTT

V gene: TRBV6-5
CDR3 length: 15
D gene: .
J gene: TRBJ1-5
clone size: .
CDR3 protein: CASSGSRYSNQPQHF
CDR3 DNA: TGTGCCAGCAGTGGGTCACGATATAGCAATCAGCCCCAGCATTTT

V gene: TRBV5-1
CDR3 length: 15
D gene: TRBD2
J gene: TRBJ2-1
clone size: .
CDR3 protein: CASSKSSGSYNEQFF
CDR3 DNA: TGCGCCAGCAGCAAATCTAGCGGGAGCTACAATGAGCAGTTCTTC

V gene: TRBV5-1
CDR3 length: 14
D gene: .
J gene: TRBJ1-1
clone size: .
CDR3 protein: CASSVGQSNTEAFF
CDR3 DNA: TGCGCCAGCAGCGTGGGACAATCGAACACTGAAGCTTTCTTT

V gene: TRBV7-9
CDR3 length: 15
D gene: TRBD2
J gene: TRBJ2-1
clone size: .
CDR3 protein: CASTGNSGTTGEQFF
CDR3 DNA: TGTGCCAGCACCGGAAATAGCGGGACCACGGGTGAGCAGTTCTTC

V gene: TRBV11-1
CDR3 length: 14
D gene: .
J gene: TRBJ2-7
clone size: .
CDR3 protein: CASSSSQGIYEQYF
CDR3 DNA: TGTGCCAGCAGCTCAAGTCAGGGGATCTACGAGCAGTACTTC

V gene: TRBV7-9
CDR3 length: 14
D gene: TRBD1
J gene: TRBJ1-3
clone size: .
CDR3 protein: CASSDRDSGNTIYF
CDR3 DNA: TGTGCCAGCAGCGACAGGGACTCTGGAAACACCATATATTTT

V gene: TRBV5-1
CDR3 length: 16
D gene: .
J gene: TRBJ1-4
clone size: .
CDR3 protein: CASSWGRRATNEKLFF
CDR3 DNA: TGCGCCAGCAGCTGGGGGCGGCGGGCAACTAATGAAAAACTGTTTTTT

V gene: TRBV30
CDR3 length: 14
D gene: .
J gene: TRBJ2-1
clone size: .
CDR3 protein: CACTISRGYNEQFF
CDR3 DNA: TGTGCCTGCACGATCTCCCGGGGTTACAATGAGCAGTTCTTC

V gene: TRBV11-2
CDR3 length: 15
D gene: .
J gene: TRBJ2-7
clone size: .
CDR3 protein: CASSPSRARSYEQYF
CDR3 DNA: TGTGCCAGCAGCCCCTCAAGGGCGCGGAGCTACGAGCAGTACTTC

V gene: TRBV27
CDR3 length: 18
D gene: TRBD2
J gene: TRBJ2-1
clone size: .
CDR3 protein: CASSRQGTSGRLGNEQFF
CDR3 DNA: TGTGCCAGCAGTCGTCAGGGGACTAGCGGGAGGCTGGGCAATGAGCAGTTCTTC

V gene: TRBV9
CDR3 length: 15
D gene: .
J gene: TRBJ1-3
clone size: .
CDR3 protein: CASSVAGFSGNTIYF
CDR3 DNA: TGTGCCAGCAGCGTAGCTGGGTTCTCTGGAAACACCATATATTTT

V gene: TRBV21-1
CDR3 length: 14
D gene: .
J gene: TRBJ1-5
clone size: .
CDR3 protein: CASIDRGSNQPQHF
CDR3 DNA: TGTGCCAGCATAGACAGGGGGTCAAATCAGCCCCAGCATTTT

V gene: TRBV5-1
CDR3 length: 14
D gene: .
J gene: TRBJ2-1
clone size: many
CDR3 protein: CASSFGNSYNEQFF
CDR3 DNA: TGCGCCAGCAGCTTCGGGAACTCCTACAATGAGCAGTTCTTC

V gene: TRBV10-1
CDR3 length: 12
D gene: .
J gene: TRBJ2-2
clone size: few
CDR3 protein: CASSEQTGELFF
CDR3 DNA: TGCGCCAGCAGTGAGCAAACCGGGGAGCTGTTTTTT

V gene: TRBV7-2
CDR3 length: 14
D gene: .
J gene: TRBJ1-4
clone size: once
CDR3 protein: CASSLGGVGEKLFF
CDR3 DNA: TGTGCCAGCAGCTTAGGGGGGGTAGGCGAAAAACTGTTTTTT